This T cell receptor beta chain was observed in a study of blood T cell repertoires in COVID-19. Study at large: Donors in the United States, Italy and Spain gave samples during acute or convalescent COVID-19. The analysed material was cDNA or gDNA that came from T cells, B-cell-depleted T cells, or PBMCs.

Per the original methods: Reference gene primer amplification gave nucleated cell count estimates. Clones were sequenced by immunoSEQ multiplex PCR, and TCRdb holds only the in-frame ones, with some missing. V and J calls and clone size are copied from that table; D and trimming were computed from the DNA. The sample shows about 160,000 clones, 65% to 90% of them seen only once. The Seattle patients joined while their infection was active and were tracked longitudinally afterward. The specimen was peripheral blood. The receptor was isolated from a woman in her forties with COVID-19, enrolled during active disease.

The CDR3 sequence is CASSKNSGGAGNEQFF. DNA of the CDR3: TGTGCCAGCAGTAAGAATAGCGGGGGGGCCGGCAATGAGCAGTTCTTC. This chain uses TRBV7-6 with TRBJ2-1, with 11 bases matching TRBD2. Germline V gives CDR1 SGHVS, CDR2 FNYEAQ. The CDR3 extends over 16 amino acids. V lost 6 bases, J lost 6 bases, and 10 bases stayed unmatched.